The rows below give T cell receptor beta chains drawn from one sample of a study of graft-versus-host responses after intestinal transplantation. Measured with immunoSEQ multiplex PCR; TCRdb has only the in-frame clones, and not every one. The sample consists of around 90,000 clones, roughly 91% of them appearing once. Their target antigens are unknown. The starting material was unstimulated CD8+ T cells sorted from spleen or lymph node cells, obtained before intestinal transplant. These receptors all come from a human donor who received an intestinal transplant. Both conserved end residues are part of each CDR3. A D gene is named only where the DNA matches it firmly. Part of the rows lack a size; the others show once, few, many or a class for expanded clones.

TGCGCCAGCAGCTCCACAGAGACAGGCCCAGTAAAAGGCTACACCTTC	CASSSTETGPVKGYTF	once	.	16	TRBV5-1	TRBJ1-2
TGTGCAAGTCGCTTCCCTCCCATTGGCAGTCTGAACACTGAAGCTTTCTTT	CASRFPPIGSLNTEAFF	.	.	17	TRBV12-2	TRBJ1-1
TGTGCCAGCAGCTTTGGTGCGGGAGCTTACGAGCAGTACTTC	CASSFGAGAYEQYF	once	TRBD2	14	TRBV11-2	TRBJ2-7
TGTGCCATCAGTGTATCTGGGCCTTCCTACGAGCAGTACTTC	CAISVSGPSYEQYF	.	.	14	TRBV10-3	TRBJ2-7
TGTGCCAGCAGCCGAACAGGGCTGGGGACTGAAGCTTTCTTT	CASSRTGLGTEAFF	.	.	14	TRBV5-4	TRBJ1-1
TGTGCCAGCAGCTCTGGAGGGGCTGAAGCTTTCTTT	CASSSGGAEAFF	once	.	12	TRBV7-8	TRBJ1-1
TGTGCCAGCAGCTTAGAAGGGGCCCAGGTATGGCAGCCCCAGCATTTT	CASSLEGAQVWQPQHF	.	.	16	TRBV7-2	TRBJ1-5
TGTGCCAGCAGCCCACGAGGGTCCCGGGTCACCATATATTTT	CASSPRGSRVTIYF	.	.	14	TRBV11-3	TRBJ1-3
TGTGCCAGCAGTTTGGAGGGGGCAGGGGGCCCCTACGAGCAGTACTTC	CASSLEGAGGPYEQYF	.	TRBD1	16	TRBV7-2	TRBJ2-7
TGTGCCAGTAGTATCCGCGGGGGGAATCAGCCCCAGCATTTT	CASSIRGGNQPQHF	.	.	14	TRBV19	TRBJ1-5
TGTGCCAGCAGCCGGACAGGGGGGCGCCAAGAGACCCAGTACTTC	CASSRTGGRQETQYF	once	TRBD1	15	TRBV6-5	TRBJ2-5
TGTGCCAGCAGCTTAGGGACAGGAGACTACTACGAGCAGTACTTC	CASSLGTGDYYEQYF	.	TRBD1	15	TRBV11-2	TRBJ2-7
TGTGCCAGTAGTATCACAGGGGCGGACGGCTACACCTTC	CASSITGADGYTF	few	TRBD1	13	TRBV19	TRBJ1-2
TGTGCCAGCAGCTTGGGCAATTACGAGCAGTACTTC	CASSLGNYEQYF	.	.	12	TRBV11-2	TRBJ2-7